This T cell receptor beta chain emerged from a study of identical twins. The sample holds many counts of this clonotype. TCRdb processed the 5' RACE reads anew with MiXCR; each CDR3 protein has one entry. The sample carries 500,000 to 650,000 distinct CDR3 sequences, about 7% recorded once. There are 13 residues in the CDR3. V gave up 8 bases and J gave up 2 bases, with 12 bases separating them. Germline V gene data show CDR1 as WSHSY and CDR2 as SAAADI. The same sample was also used in a study of yellow fever vaccine responses in identical twins.

The chain joins TRBV10-2 to TRBJ1-1; D might be TRBD1 (6 bases). The TCR sequence derives from a young woman in good health. Sequencing used PBMCs. CDR3 nucleotide sequence: TGCGCCAGCGAAGGACAGACCAACACTGAAGCTTTCTTT. It encodes CASEGQTNTEAFF.